In its sample, the clone carrying this T cell receptor (beta chain) was seen many times. Its antigen is undetermined. The record originates from a study of T cells in Graves' hyperthyroidism and ophthalmopathy. Regarding the study as a whole: Before onset, ophthalmopathy was predicted by the model a median roughly 6.4 months earlier. From stable hyperthyroidism, ophthalmopathy was separated by a 13 V-J model.

The CDR3 regions of TCR beta were amplified from RNA transcripts. The study used the HTBI primer set for a first-round RT-PCR of the TCR CDR3. Each CDR3 protein is one row after TCRdb ran MiXCR on the multiplex PCR reads. The sample has fewer than 400,000 distinct CDR3 sequences; more than 13% are singletons. Ophthalmopathy in the patients scored at least 3 on Clinical Activity Score and at least 4 on NOSPECS grade, lasting under 3 months. The CDR3 is 12 amino acids. Germline-derived CDR1 and CDR2 are SGHRS and YFSETQ. V was pared by 2 bases and J by 4 bases, with 4 bases between. This chain connects TRBV5-1 to TRBJ2-1; D call uncertain. Sequencing was done on a sample of blood. The TCR was taken from a man between 45 and 60 years old with Graves' ophthalmopathy. The CDR3 bases are TGCGCCAGCAGCTTACAGTACAATGAGCAGTTCTTC. Protein: CASSLQYNEQFF.